These T cell receptor beta chains were read from a single sample in a study of blood T cell repertoires in COVID-19. Sequenced by immunoSEQ multiplex PCR; TCRdb stores in-frame clones only, minus some. The table lists 130,000 to 150,000 clones, roughly 78% of them singletons. Sample: peripheral blood. Receptors were obtained from a human donor with acute or convalescent COVID-19. The donor label of this sample is uncertain. CDR3s include the opening cysteine and the closing phenylalanine or tryptophan. A D gene is named only where the DNA matches it firmly. Clone size is given for some rows only: seen once, a few or many times, or a class if the clone is expanded.

abundance | d_gene | j_gene | v_gene | CDR3aa | CDR3nt
- | - | TRBJ2-7 | TRBV19 | CASSIQGQPSYEQYF | TGTGCCAGTAGTATCCAGGGCCAACCTTCCTACGAGCAGTACTTC
few | - | TRBJ2-1 | TRBV5-6 | CASRRRGLSYNEQFF | TGTGCCAGCCGTCGGAGGGGCCTCTCCTACAATGAGCAGTTCTTC
- | - | TRBJ1-5 | TRBV2 | CASTGQMYQPQHF | TGTGCCAGCACCGGACAGATGTATCAGCCCCAGCATTTT
- | - | TRBJ1-5 | TRBV9 | CASSTGIDKGQPQHF | TGTGCCAGCAGTACAGGGATCGATAAAGGGCAGCCCCAGCATTTT
- | TRBD1 | TRBJ2-7 | TRBV4-1 | CASSHSGTRTGDLLEQYF | TGCGCCAGCAGCCATTCGGGGACCAGGACAGGGGATCTACTCGAGCAGTACTTC
- | TRBD1 | TRBJ1-6 | TRBV5-1 | CASSTPRQGSNSPLHF | TGCGCCAGCAGCACCCCCCGACAGGGAAGTAATTCACCCCTCCACTTT
- | - | TRBJ1-5 | TRBV19 | CASSPYIGDAQPQHF | TGTGCCAGTAGCCCGTATATCGGGGATGCACAGCCCCAGCATTTT
- | TRBD1 | TRBJ1-2 | TRBV7-2 | CASSLWTGGYGYTF | TGTGCCAGCAGCTTATGGACAGGGGGCTATGGCTACACCTTC
few | - | TRBJ1-1 | TRBV7-2 | CASSLFNKNTEAFF | TGTGCCAGCAGCTTATTCAACAAGAACACTGAAGCTTTCTTT
- | TRBD1 | TRBJ1-2 | TRBV6-6 | CASSSGDSRGYTF | TGTGCCAGCAGTTCTGGGGACAGTCGGGGCTACACCTTC
- | TRBD2 | TRBJ2-2 | TRBV7-3 | CASSPSLAGYTGELFF | TGTGCCAGCAGCCCGAGCCTAGCGGGGTACACCGGGGAGCTGTTTTTT
- | - | TRBJ1-2 | TRBV29-1 | CTSTRDYGYTF | TGCACCTCTACCCGGGACTATGGCTACACCTTC
few | TRBD1 | TRBJ1-1 | TRBV29-1 | CSVPRGRTEAFF | TGCAGCGTCCCCAGGGGGCGGACTGAAGCTTTCTTT
- | TRBD1 | TRBJ1-6 | TRBV18 | CASSLGTGDGSPLHF | TGTGCCAGCTCACTCGGGACAGGGGACGGTTCACCCCTCCACTTT